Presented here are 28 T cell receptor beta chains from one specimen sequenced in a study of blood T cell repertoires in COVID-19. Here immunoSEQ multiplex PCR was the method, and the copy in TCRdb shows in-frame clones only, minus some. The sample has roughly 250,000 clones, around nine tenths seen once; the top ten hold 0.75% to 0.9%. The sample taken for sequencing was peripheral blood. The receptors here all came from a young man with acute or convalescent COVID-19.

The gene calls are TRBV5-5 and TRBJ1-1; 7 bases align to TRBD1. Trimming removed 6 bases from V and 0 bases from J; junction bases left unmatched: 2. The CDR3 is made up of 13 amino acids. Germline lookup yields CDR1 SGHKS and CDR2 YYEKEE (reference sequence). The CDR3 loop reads CASIQGMNTEAFF. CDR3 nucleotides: TGTGCCAGCATACAGGGGATGAACACTGAAGCTTTCTTT.

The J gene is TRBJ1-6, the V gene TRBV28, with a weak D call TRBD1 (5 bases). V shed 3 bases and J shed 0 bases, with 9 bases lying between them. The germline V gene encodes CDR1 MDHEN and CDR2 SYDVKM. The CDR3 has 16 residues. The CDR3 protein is CASSFGAISYNSPLHF. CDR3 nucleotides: TGTGCCAGCAGTTTTGGGGCCATCTCCTATAATTCACCCCTCCACTTT.

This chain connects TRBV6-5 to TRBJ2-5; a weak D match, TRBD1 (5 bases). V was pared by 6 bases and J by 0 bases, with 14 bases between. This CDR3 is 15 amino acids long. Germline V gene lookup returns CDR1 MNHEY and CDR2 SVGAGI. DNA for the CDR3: TGTGCCAGCAGCACAGGAAAATGGTACCAAGAGACCCAGTACTTC. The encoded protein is CASSTGKWYQETQYF.

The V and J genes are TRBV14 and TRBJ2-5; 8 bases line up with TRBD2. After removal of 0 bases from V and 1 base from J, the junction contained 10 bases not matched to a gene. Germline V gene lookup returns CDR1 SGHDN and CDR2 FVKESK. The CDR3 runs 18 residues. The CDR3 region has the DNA TGTGCCAGCAGCCAAGATTGGGGCGGGAGGCCCTCCCAAGAGACCCAGTACTTC. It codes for CASSQDWGGRPSQETQYF.

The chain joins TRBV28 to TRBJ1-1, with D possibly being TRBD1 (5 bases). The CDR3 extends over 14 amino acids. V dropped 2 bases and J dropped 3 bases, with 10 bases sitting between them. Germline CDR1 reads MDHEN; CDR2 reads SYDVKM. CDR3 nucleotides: TGTGCCAGCAGTTTAGTAAGGGACTACACTGAAGCTTTCTTT. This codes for CASSLVRDYTEAFF.

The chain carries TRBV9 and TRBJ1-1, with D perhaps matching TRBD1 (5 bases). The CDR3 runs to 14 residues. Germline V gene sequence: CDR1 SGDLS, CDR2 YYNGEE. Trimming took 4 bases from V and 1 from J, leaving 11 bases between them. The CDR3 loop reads CASSPTDTNTEAFF. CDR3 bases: TGTGCCAGCAGCCCGACAGATACGAACACTGAAGCTTTCTTT. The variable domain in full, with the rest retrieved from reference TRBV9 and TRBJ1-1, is DSGVTQTPKHLITATGQRVTLRCSPRSGDLSVYWYQQSLDQGLQFLIQYYNGEERAKGNILERFSAQQFPDLHSELNLSSLELGDSALYFCASSPTDTNTEAFFGQGTRLTVV.

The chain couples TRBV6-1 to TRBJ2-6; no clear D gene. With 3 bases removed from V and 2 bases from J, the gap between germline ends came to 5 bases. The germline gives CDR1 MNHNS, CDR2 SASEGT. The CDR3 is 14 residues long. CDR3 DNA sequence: TGTGCCAGCAGTGACCTTACTGGGGCCAACGTCCTGACTTTC. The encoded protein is CASSDLTGANVLTF.

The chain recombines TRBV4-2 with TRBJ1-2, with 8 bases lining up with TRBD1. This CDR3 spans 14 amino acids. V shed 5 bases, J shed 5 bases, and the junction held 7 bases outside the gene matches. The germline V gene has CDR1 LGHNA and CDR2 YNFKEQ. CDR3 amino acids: CASSSPGQEYGYTF. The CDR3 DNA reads TGTGCCAGCAGCTCTCCGGGACAGGAGTATGGCTACACCTTC.

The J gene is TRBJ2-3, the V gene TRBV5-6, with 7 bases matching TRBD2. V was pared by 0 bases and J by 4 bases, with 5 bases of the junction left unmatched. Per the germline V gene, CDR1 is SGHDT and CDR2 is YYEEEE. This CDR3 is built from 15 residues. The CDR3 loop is CASSLEMGGADTQYF. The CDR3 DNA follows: TGTGCCAGCAGCTTGGAGATGGGAGGGGCAGATACGCAGTATTTT.

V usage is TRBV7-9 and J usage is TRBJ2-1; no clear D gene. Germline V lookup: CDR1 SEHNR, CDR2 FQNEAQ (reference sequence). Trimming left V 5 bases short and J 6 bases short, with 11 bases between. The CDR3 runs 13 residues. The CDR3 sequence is CASSLLGPNEQFF. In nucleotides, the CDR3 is TGTGCCAGCAGCCTCCTTGGGCCCAATGAGCAGTTCTTC.

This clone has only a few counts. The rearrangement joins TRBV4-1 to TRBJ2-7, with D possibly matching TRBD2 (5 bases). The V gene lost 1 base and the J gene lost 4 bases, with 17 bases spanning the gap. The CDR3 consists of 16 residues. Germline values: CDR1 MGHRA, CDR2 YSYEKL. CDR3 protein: CASSQGTHQRTYEQYF. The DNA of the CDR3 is TGCGCCAGCAGCCAAGGGACTCACCAGCGGACGTACGAGCAGTACTTC.

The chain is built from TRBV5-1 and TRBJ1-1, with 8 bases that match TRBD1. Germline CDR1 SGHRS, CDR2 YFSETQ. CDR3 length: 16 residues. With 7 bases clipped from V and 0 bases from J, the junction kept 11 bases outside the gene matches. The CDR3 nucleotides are TGCGCCAGCCGCCCTGCAGGGGGCTTCGTGAACACTGAAGCTTTCTTT. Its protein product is CASRPAGGFVNTEAFF.

The CDR3 nucleotides read TGTGCCAGCAGCCTCCCACAGGCTTATAATTCACCCCTCCACTTT. Its protein is CASSLPQAYNSPLHF. The rearrangement joins TRBV28 to TRBJ1-6, with D perhaps matching TRBD1 (5 bases). Germline V gene lookup returns CDR1 MDHEN and CDR2 SYDVKM. Trimming stripped 6 bases from V and 4 bases from J, with 13 bases between. The length of the CDR3 is 15 residues.

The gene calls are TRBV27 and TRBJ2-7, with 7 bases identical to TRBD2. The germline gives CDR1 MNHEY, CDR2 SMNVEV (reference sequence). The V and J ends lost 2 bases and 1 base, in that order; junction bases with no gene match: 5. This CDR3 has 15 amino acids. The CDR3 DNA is TGTGCCAGCAGTTTACTGCGGGAGTTATCCTACGAGCAGTACTTC. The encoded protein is CASSLLRELSYEQYF.

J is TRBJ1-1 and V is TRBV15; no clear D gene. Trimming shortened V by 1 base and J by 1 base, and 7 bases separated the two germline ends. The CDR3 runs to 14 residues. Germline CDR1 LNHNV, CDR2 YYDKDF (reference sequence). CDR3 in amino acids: CATSRAGRNTEAFF. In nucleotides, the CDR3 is TGTGCCACCAGCAGAGCAGGCAGGAACACTGAAGCTTTCTTT.

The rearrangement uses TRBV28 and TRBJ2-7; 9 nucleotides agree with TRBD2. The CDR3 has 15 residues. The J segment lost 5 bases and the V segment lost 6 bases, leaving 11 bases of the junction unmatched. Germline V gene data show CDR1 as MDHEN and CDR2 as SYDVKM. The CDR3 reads CASSNSGRSPDEQYF. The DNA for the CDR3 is TGTGCCAGCAGCAATAGCGGGAGAAGCCCGGACGAGCAGTACTTC.

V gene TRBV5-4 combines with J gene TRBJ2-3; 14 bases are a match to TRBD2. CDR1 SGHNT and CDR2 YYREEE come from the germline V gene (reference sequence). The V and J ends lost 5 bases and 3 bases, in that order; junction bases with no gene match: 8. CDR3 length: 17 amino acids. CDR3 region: CASRSGTSGRGTDTQYF. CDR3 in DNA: TGTGCCAGCAGATCTGGGACTAGCGGGAGAGGTACAGATACGCAGTATTTT.

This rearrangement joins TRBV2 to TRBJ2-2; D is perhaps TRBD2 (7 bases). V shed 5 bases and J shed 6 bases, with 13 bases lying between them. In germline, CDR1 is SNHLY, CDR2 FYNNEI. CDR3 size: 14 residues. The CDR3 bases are TGTGCCAGCAGTACCGAAGGGGGGGCCGGGGAGCTGTTTTTT. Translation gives CASSTEGGAGELFF.

The CDR3 spells CASSAAGPQHF. CDR3 in DNA: TGTGCCAGCAGTGCCGCAGGGCCCCAGCATTTT. The genes are TRBV5-4 and TRBJ1-5; no clear D. V was clipped by 5 bases and J by 9 bases, with 9 bases between them. The germline V gene has CDR1 SGHNT and CDR2 YYREEE (reference sequence). CDR3 length equals 11 residues.

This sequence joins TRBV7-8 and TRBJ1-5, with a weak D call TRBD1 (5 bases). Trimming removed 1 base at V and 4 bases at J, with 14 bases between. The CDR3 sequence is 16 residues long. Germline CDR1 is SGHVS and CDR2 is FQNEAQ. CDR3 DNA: TGTGCCAGCAGCTTAGGAACCAGGGTCCTAAATCAGCCCCAGCATTTT. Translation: CASSLGTRVLNQPQHF.

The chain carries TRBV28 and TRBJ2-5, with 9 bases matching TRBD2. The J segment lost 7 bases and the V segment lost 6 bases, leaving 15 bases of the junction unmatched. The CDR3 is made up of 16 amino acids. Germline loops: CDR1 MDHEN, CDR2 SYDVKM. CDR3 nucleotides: TGTGCCAGCAGGGTGTACGCTAGCGGGACGATCTGGACCCAGTACTTC. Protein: CASRVYASGTIWTQYF.

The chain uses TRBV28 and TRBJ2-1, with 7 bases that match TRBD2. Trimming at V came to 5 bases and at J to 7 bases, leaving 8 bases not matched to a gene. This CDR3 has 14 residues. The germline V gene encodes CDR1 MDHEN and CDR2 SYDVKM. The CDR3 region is CASSGGEGLNEQFF. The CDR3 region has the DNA TGTGCCAGCAGTGGGGGGGAGGGCCTAAATGAGCAGTTCTTC.

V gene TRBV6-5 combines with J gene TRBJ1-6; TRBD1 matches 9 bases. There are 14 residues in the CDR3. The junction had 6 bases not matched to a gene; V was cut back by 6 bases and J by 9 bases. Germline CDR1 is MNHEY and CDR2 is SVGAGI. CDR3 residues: CASRRDRVFSPLHF. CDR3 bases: TGTGCCAGCAGGCGGGACAGGGTGTTTTCACCCCTCCACTTT.

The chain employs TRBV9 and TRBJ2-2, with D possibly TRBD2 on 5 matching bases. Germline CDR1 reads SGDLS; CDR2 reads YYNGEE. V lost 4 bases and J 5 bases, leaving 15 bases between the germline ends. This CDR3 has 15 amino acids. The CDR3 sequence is CASSPLSSGTGELFF. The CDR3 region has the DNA TGTGCCAGCAGCCCCCTTTCCTCGGGGACCGGGGAGCTGTTTTTT.

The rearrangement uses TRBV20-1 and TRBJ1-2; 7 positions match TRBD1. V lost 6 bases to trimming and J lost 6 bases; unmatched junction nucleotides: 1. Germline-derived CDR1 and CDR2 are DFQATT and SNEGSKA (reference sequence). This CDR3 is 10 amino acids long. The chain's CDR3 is CSAGTDGYTF. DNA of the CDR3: TGCAGTGCCGGGACAGATGGCTACACCTTC.

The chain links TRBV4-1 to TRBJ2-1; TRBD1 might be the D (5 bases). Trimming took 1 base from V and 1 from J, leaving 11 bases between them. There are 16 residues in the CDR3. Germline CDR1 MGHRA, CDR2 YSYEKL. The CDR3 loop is CASSQVAGQSYNEQFF. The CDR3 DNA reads TGCGCCAGCAGCCAAGTGGCCGGACAATCCTACAATGAGCAGTTCTTC.

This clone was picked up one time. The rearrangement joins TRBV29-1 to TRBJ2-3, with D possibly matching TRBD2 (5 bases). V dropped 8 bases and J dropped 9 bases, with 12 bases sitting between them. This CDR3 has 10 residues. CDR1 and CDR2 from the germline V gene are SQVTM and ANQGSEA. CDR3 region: CSSRDNTQYF. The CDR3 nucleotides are TGCAGCTCACGGGATAACACGCAGTATTTT.

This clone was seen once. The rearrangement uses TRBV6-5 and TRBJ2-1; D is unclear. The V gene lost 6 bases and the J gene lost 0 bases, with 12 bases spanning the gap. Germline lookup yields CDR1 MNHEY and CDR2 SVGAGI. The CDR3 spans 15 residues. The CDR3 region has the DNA TGTGCCAGCAGGAGCGACGGAAGCTCCTACAATGAGCAGTTCTTC. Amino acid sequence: CASRSDGSSYNEQFF.